This TCR beta chain was captured by sequencing in a study of T cell responses to AZD1222 COVID-19 vaccine. The germline gives CDR1 SNHLY, CDR2 FYNNEI. V was shortened by 9 bases and J by 2 bases, with 11 bases between the two germline ends. The CDR3 contains 13 residues. TCRdb keeps only in-frame clones here, not all; method: immunoSEQ multiplex PCR. The table has 70,000 or so clones, roughly four fifths seen once; the top ten hold roughly 6.5%. The sequencing used peripheral blood, collected 28 days after the second AZD1222 dose. The genes are TRBV2 and TRBJ1-5, with no clear D. The clonotype comes from an adult who received the AZD1222 COVID-19 vaccine. CDR3 sequence (DNA): TGTGCCAGTTCGGGTGGGGGCAATCAGCCCCAGCATTTT. It specifies CASSGGGNQPQHF.